This T cell receptor beta chain was found in a study of blood T cell repertoires in COVID-19. Study information: Spain, Italy and the United States supplied samples that represented acute and convalescent COVID-19. Sample material is recorded as cDNA or gDNA derived from T cells, B-cell-depleted T cells, or PBMCs.

Assay used: immunoSEQ multiplex PCR; TCRdb lists only in-frame clones, some missing. The sample yields 40,000 to 55,000 clones, 82% seen once. The CDR3 totals 15 residues. Deletions cut 3 bases from V and 7 bases from J, with 15 bases between. Germline CDR1 LGHDT, CDR2 YNNKEL (reference sequence). This clone has more than one count but fewer than ten. The source of this sequence is a human donor with acute or convalescent COVID-19. The donor label of this sample is uncertain. The genes are TRBV3-1 (or the pseudogene TRBV3-2) and TRBJ2-2; the D gene is possibly TRBD2 (6 bases). Sequencing used peripheral blood. In DNA form, the CDR3 reads TGTGCCAGCAGCCAGTTTTTGGGGACTGACGGGGAGCTGTTTTTT. Protein: CASSQFLGTDGELFF.